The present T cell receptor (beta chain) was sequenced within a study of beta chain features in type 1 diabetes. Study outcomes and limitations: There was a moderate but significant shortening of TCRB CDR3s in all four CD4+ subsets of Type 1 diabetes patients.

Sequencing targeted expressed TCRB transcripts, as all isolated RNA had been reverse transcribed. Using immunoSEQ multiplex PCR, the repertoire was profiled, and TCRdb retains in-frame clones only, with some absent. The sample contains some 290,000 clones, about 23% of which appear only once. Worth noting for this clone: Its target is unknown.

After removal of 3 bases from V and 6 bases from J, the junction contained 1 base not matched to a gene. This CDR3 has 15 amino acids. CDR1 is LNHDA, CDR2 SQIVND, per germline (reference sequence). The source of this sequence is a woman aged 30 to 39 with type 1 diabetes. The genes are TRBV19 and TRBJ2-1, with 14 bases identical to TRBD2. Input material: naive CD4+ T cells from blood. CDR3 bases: TGTGCCAGTAGTATGGGACTAGCGGGAGTCAATGAGCAGTTCTTC. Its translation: CASSMGLAGVNEQFF.